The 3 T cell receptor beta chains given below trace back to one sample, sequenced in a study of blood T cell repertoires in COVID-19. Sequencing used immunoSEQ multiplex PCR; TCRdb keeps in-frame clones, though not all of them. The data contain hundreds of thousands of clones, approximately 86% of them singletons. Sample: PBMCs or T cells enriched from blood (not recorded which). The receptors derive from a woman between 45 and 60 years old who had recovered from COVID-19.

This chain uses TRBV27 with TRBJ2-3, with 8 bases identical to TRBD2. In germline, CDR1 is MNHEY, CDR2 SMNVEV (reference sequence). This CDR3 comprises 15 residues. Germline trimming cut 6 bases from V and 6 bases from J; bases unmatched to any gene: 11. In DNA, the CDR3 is TGTGCCAGCAGCGGTCGACTAGCGAGTTTCGATACGCAGTATTTT. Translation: CASSGRLASFDTQYF.

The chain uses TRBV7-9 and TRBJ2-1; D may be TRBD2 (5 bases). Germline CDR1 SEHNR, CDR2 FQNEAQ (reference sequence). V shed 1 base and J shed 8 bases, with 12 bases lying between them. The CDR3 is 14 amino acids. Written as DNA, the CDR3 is TGTGCCAGCAGCTTAGTCTTTCCCGGGGATGAGCAGTTCTTC. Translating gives CASSLVFPGDEQFF.

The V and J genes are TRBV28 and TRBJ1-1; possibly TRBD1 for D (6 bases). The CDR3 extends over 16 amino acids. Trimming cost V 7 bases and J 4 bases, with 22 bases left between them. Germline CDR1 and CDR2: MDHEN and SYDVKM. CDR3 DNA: TGTGCCAGCACCTCCCTCGCGGGCAGGGGATCCACTGAAGCTTTCTTT. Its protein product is CASTSLAGRGSTEAFF.